These 30 T cell receptor beta chains share one sample of origin, sequenced in a study of naive and memory T cell subsets. Two oligonucleotides, mixed equimolar, formed the beta constant-region primer covering TRBC1 and TRBC2. Ligated cDNA was amplified by four rounds of PCR with nested alpha and beta constant-region primers and SP2. TCRdb processed the UMI-ligation and nested PCR reads anew with MiXCR; each CDR3 protein has one entry. Of just over 80,000 distinct CDR3 sequences in the sample, about 9.9% were seen once. Sequences were obtained from naive CD8+ T cells from blood. All receptors come from a human donor in good health.

Only a few counts were recorded for this clonotype. The chain recombines TRBV7-6 with TRBJ2-3; possibly TRBD1 for D (5 bases). This CDR3 contains 15 residues. Per the germline V gene, CDR1 is SGHVS and CDR2 is FNYEAQ. The ends were cut back, 5 bases at V and 2 bases at J, with 14 bases in the middle. This CDR3 reads CASSAQGTYTDTQYF. The CDR3 nucleotides are TGTGCCAGCAGCGCCCAGGGCACCTACACAGATACGCAGTATTTT.

This clonotype was seen ten or more times. The chain has TRBV15 and TRBJ2-1; unclear D gene. From germline, CDR1 is LNHNV and CDR2 YYDKDF (reference sequence). V lost 0 bases, J lost 6 bases, and 3 bases lay in between. This CDR3 has 12 residues. CDR3 coding DNA: TGTGCCACCAGCAGAGACTTCAATGAGCAGTTCTTC. Translating it yields CATSRDFNEQFF.

V is TRBV12-3 or TRBV12-4 and J is TRBJ2-1; 9 bases fit TRBD2. Trimming cost V 5 bases and J 8 bases; bases outside gene matches: 7. The CDR3 consists of 14 residues. In DNA form, the CDR3 reads TGTGCCAGCAGTCACACTAGCGGGTTTTATGAGCAGTTCTTC. This sequence encodes CASSHTSGFYEQFF.

This clonotype was seen repeatedly, ten times or more. The chain recombines TRBV20-1 with TRBJ2-7, with 8 bases that match TRBD1. With 4 bases clipped from V and 3 bases from J, the junction kept 5 bases outside the gene matches. Germline CDR1 and CDR2: DFQATT and SNEGSKA (reference sequence). CDR3 size: 13 residues. Written as DNA, the CDR3 is TGCAGTGCTAATCGGGACAGGTTCTACGAGCAGTACTTC. It yields the protein CSANRDRFYEQYF.

CDR3 region: CASSEAGGLTEAFF. As DNA, the CDR3 is TGTGCCAGCAGTGAGGCAGGGGGCCTCACTGAAGCTTTCTTT. The chain has TRBV25-1 and TRBJ1-1; 8 bases fit TRBD1. CDR1 and CDR2 from the germline V gene are MGHDK and SYGVNS. There are 14 residues in the CDR3. V was clipped by 3 bases and J by 4 bases; unmatched bases: 4.

V and J are TRBV6-6 and TRBJ2-2; 7 bases agree with TRBD2. CDR3 size: 19 residues. The ends lost 0 bases at V and 5 bases at J; junction bases unmatched: 15. Germline V CDR1 and CDR2: MNHNY, SVGAGI (reference sequence). The DNA of the CDR3 is TGTGCCAGCAGTTACTCCACTGGTATTGGGGGAGGGCGGACCGGGGAGCTGTTTTTT. It specifies CASSYSTGIGGGRTGELFF.

This clonotype occurred many times. The J gene is TRBJ2-2, the V gene TRBV7-6; 12 positions match TRBD2. Germline trimming cut 8 bases from V and 8 bases from J; bases unmatched to any gene: 9. The CDR3 has 15 residues. The germline V gene has CDR1 SGHVS and CDR2 FNYEAQ. The CDR3: CASHRLAGVEGELFF. The CDR3 DNA sequence: TGTGCCAGCCATAGACTAGCGGGAGTCGAAGGGGAGCTGTTTTTT.

This clonotype was picked up many times. The chain is built from TRBV30 and TRBJ2-5; 8 bases are shared with TRBD2. The V gene end was trimmed by 4 bases and the J gene end by 5 bases; junction bases not matched to a gene: 0. The germline gives CDR1 GTSNPN, CDR2 SVGIG (reference sequence). The CDR3 covers 11 residues. The CDR3 DNA sequence: TGTGCCTGGAAGCGGGGGGAGACCCAGTACTTC. It specifies CAWKRGETQYF.

This clonotype was seen ten or more times. The rearrangement links TRBV12-3 or TRBV12-4 to TRBJ2-7; D is ambiguous. V was clipped by 5 bases and J by 3 bases, with 8 bases between them. The CDR3 has 12 amino acids. The CDR3 DNA is TGTGCCAGCAGTCCTACATTCTACGAGCAGTACTTC. Amino acids: CASSPTFYEQYF.

This clonotype was seen ten or more times. The V call is TRBV5-5, the J call TRBJ2-1, with a weak D call TRBD2 (6 bases). Germline V gives CDR1 SGHKS, CDR2 YYEKEE (reference sequence). The CDR3 consists of 14 residues. V was shortened by 4 bases and J by 6 bases, with 14 bases between the two germline ends. CDR3 loop: CASSPEQGGNEQFF. As DNA, the CDR3 is TGTGCCAGCAGCCCAGAGCAGGGAGGCAATGAGCAGTTCTTC.

In this sample, this clonotype turned up many times. The gene calls are TRBV4-3 and TRBJ2-5; 10 bases are a match to TRBD1. Germline V gene sequence: CDR1 LGHNA, CDR2 YSLEER. With V trimmed by 4 bases and J by 4 bases, 6 bases remained unmatched. This CDR3 has 15 amino acids. For the CDR3, the DNA is TGCGCCAGCAGCCGTGGGACAGGGGCGTCAGAGACCCAGTACTTC. Translation: CASSRGTGASETQYF.

The gene calls are TRBV10-2 and TRBJ1-5; 7 positions agree with TRBD1. The CDR3 covers 13 residues. Germline V CDR1 and CDR2: WSHSY, SAAADI. The V gene end was trimmed by 4 bases and the J gene end by 11 bases; junction bases not matched to a gene: 8. CDR3 sequence (DNA): TGCGCCAGCAGTGGACAGGGTGGTTGGGCCCAGCATTTT. Encoded protein: CASSGQGGWAQHF.

This clonotype was seen ten or more times. The chain employs TRBV4-1 and TRBJ2-1; the D is unclear. Germline loops: CDR1 MGHRA, CDR2 YSYEKL. CDR3 length: 13 amino acids. V lost 1 base, J lost 14 bases, and 15 bases lay in between. CDR3 sequence: CASSQANTGEEFF. In nucleotides, the CDR3 is TGCGCCAGCAGCCAAGCAAACACTGGAGAGGAGTTCTTC.

This clonotype was counted only a few times. The V and J genes are TRBV27 and TRBJ2-5; no clear D gene. V was shortened by 0 bases and J by 2 bases, with 10 bases between the two germline ends. The CDR3 loop spans 15 amino acids. Germline V gene data show CDR1 as MNHEY and CDR2 as SMNVEV (reference sequence). The CDR3 is CASSLSVSTQETQYF. CDR3 bases: TGTGCCAGCAGTTTATCGGTTTCAACACAAGAGACCCAGTACTTC.

CDR3 sequence reads: CSARDPGTGLTSSADTQYF. Written as DNA, the CDR3 is TGCAGTGCTAGAGACCCCGGGACAGGGTTAACTAGCTCCGCAGATACGCAGTATTTT. The chain couples TRBV20-1 to TRBJ2-3, with 9 bases lining up with TRBD1. The CDR3 is made up of 19 amino acids. Trimming removed 0 bases from V and 4 bases from J; junction bases left unmatched: 17. The V gene's germline CDR1 is DFQATT and CDR2 SNEGSKA (reference sequence).

This chain links TRBV20-1 with TRBJ2-1, with TRBD2 as a possible D gene (7 bases). V lost 0 bases and J 8 bases, leaving 26 bases between the germline ends. Germline CDR1 and CDR2: DFQATT and SNEGSKA (reference sequence). The CDR3 has 18 amino acids. In nucleotides, the CDR3 is TGCAGTGCTAGAGAACTTTTTTCGGAGGGGGGGCTTAACGATGAGCAGTTCTTC. Amino acids: CSARELFSEGGLNDEQFF.

The chain couples TRBV24-1 to TRBJ2-1, with D possibly being TRBD1 or TRBD2 (5 bases each). There are 11 residues in the CDR3. CDR1 KGHDR and CDR2 SFDVKD come from the germline V gene. V gave up 8 bases and J gave up 8 bases, with 9 bases separating them. CDR3: CATKRGDEQFF. The CDR3 nucleotides are TGTGCCACCAAACGAGGGGATGAGCAGTTCTTC.

The chain employs TRBV12-3 or TRBV12-4 and TRBJ2-2; no firm D call. This CDR3 region has 15 residues. Trimming took off 3 bases at V and 4 bases at J, with 12 bases between the two ends. In DNA form, the CDR3 reads TGTGCCAGCAGTTTTCGCGAGGTTGGCACCGGGGAGCTGTTTTTT. It codes for CASSFREVGTGELFF.

This clonotype was counted only a few times. The V and J genes are TRBV5-1 and TRBJ2-1; 11 nucleotides agree with TRBD2. Germline V gene data show CDR1 as SGHRS and CDR2 as YFSETQ. The CDR3 length is 18 residues. Trimming at V came to 4 bases and at J to 8 bases, leaving 17 bases not matched to a gene. CDR3 in amino acids: CASSLGIAGGPSTDEQFF. As DNA, the CDR3 is TGCGCCAGCAGCCTTGGAATAGCGGGAGGGCCTTCTACGGATGAGCAGTTCTTC.

The chain carries TRBV7-9 and TRBJ1-2; D is ambiguous. The V end lost 4 bases, the J end lost 5 bases, and 5 bases lay between the germline ends. Germline V lookup: CDR1 SEHNR, CDR2 FQNEAQ (reference sequence). The CDR3 has 11 amino acids. CDR3 nucleotides: TGTGCCAGCAGCTCCCTATATGGCTACACCTTC. This encodes CASSSLYGYTF. The whole variable domain, filled in from reference TRBV7-9 and TRBJ1-2, reads DTGVSQNPRHKITKRGQNVTFRCDPISEHNRLYWYRQTLGQGPEFLTYFQNEAQLEKSRLLSDRFSAERPKGSFSTLEIQRTEQGDSAMYLCASSSLYGYTFGSGTRLTVV.

This clonotype was seen repeatedly, ten times or more. The chain recombines TRBV19 with TRBJ2-1; 12 nucleotides align to TRBD2. CDR3 size: 14 residues. Germline lookup yields CDR1 LNHDA and CDR2 SQIVND (reference sequence). V lost 10 bases to trimming and J lost 3 bases; unmatched junction nucleotides: 4. The CDR3 loop reads CATLAGGVYNEQFF. The CDR3 DNA reads TGTGCCACCCTAGCGGGAGGGGTCTACAATGAGCAGTTCTTC.

V is TRBV29-1 and J is TRBJ2-2, with 8 nucleotides matching TRBD2. The V gene end was trimmed by 6 bases and the J gene end by 2 bases; junction bases not matched to a gene: 2. Germline-derived CDR1 and CDR2 are SQVTM and ANQGSEA. CDR3 size: 13 residues. The CDR3 region is CSVRGANTGELFF. Here the CDR3 DNA reads TGCAGCGTGCGGGGGGCCAACACCGGGGAGCTGTTTTTT.

In regard to this clonotype: This may be a read error: a much more frequent sequence differs by one nucleotide. The chain employs TRBV20-1 and TRBJ2-3, with D perhaps being TRBD1 or TRBD2 (5 bases each). The CDR3 consists of 15 residues. The germline gives CDR1 DFQATT, CDR2 SNEGSKA (reference sequence). The CDR3 nucleotides read TGCAGTGCTAGAGAAAGAGGGGCCCGCACAGGTACGCAGTATTTT. It encodes CSARERGARTGTQYF.

This clonotype was seen at least ten times. V and J are TRBV20-1 and TRBJ2-7, with TRBD1 matching 7 bases. Germline lookup yields CDR1 DFQATT and CDR2 SNEGSKA (reference sequence). Losses at the gene ends were 4 bases for V and 4 bases for J; bases not matched to a gene: 13. The CDR3 runs to 15 residues. The CDR3, as DNA: TGCAGTGCTACCCCCTGGGACAGCCAATTTTACGAGCAGTACTTC. The encoded protein is CSATPWDSQFYEQYF.

This clonotype was detected only a few times. V usage is TRBV28 and J usage is TRBJ2-7, with 10 bases fitting TRBD2. The V gene's germline CDR1 is MDHEN and CDR2 SYDVKM. The length of the CDR3 is 13 residues. Trimming removed 6 bases from V and 10 bases from J; junction bases left unmatched: 9. The CDR3 protein is CASSRTSGPEQYF. Written as DNA, the CDR3 is TGTGCCAGCAGCAGGACTAGCGGTCCGGAACAGTACTTC.

This clonotype has ten or more counts. The chain employs TRBV29-1 and TRBJ2-1; D perhaps matches TRBD2 (6 bases). The CDR3 runs 12 residues. Trimming took off 7 bases at V and 6 bases at J, with 13 bases between the two ends. Germline CDR1 SQVTM, CDR2 ANQGSEA. The CDR3 DNA is TGCAGCGCCCACGTGGGGGGCAATGAGCAGTTCTTC. Encoded protein: CSAHVGGNEQFF.

The sample holds a few counts of this clonotype. The chain uses TRBV7-8 and TRBJ2-5; 7 bases map to TRBD2. Trimming removed 5 bases from V and 5 bases from J; junction bases left unmatched: 17. This CDR3 contains 17 residues. From germline, CDR1 is SGHVS and CDR2 FQNEAQ. This CDR3 reads CASSPARWEGPRETQYF. The CDR3 bases are TGTGCCAGCAGCCCGGCCCGTTGGGAGGGCCCTCGGGAGACCCAGTACTTC.

This clonotype has only a few counts. The rearrangement joins TRBV5-4 to TRBJ1-1; D possibly corresponds to TRBD1 (5 bases). V was trimmed by 5 bases and J by 6 bases, leaving 14 bases between them. Per the germline V gene, CDR1 is SGHNT and CDR2 is YYREEE (reference sequence). The CDR3 loop spans 13 amino acids. The CDR3 region is CASRLLGEAEAFF. The CDR3 coding sequence is TGTGCCAGCAGATTGCTGGGGGAGGCTGAAGCTTTCTTT.

This clonotype has only a few counts. The chain joins TRBV6-2 or TRBV6-3 to TRBJ2-1, with D possibly being TRBD2 (5 bases). This CDR3 comprises 16 residues. The V end was cut by 7 bases, the J end by 3 bases, with 19 bases between. CDR1 and CDR2 from the germline V gene are MNHEY and SVGEGT. CDR3 sequence: CASTHNSGLYYNEQFF. As DNA, the CDR3 is TGTGCCAGCACTCACAACTCCGGACTGTACTACAATGAGCAGTTCTTC.

This clonotype appeared many times. The rearrangement links TRBV6-5 to TRBJ1-2; D remains ambiguous. Germline CDR1 and CDR2: MNHEY and SVGAGI. The CDR3 loop spans 12 amino acids. The V end was cut by 6 bases, the J end by 4 bases, with 9 bases between. The CDR3 protein is CASRQLAYGYTF. Here the CDR3 DNA reads TGTGCCAGCAGACAACTGGCCTATGGCTACACCTTC.